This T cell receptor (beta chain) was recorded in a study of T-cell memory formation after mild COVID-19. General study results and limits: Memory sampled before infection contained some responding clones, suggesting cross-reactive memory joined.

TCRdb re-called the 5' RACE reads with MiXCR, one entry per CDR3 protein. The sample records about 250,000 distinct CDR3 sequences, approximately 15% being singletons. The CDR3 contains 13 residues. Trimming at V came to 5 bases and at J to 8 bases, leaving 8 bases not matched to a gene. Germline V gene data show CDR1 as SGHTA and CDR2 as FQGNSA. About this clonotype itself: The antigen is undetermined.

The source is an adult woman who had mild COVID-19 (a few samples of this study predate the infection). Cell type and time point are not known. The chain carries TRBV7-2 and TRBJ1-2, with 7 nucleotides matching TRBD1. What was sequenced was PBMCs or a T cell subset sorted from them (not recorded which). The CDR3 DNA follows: TGTGCCAGCAGCGTCGAGACAGGGAGGGGCTACACCTTC. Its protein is CASSVETGRGYTF.